One sample yielded the 27 T cell receptor beta chains listed below, sequenced in a study of blood T cell repertoires in COVID-19. Some clones are missing from TCRdb's copy, which holds only in-frame ones; the method was immunoSEQ multiplex PCR. Among 55,000 to 80,000 clones listed, around 87% were seen once. Sequenced: peripheral blood. These receptors originate from a man between 65 and 85 years old with acute or convalescent COVID-19.

The chain links TRBV20-1 to TRBJ2-1; D not certain. Germline CDR1 is DFQATT and CDR2 is SNEGSKA (reference sequence). The CDR3 has 11 amino acids. With 3 bases removed from V and 8 bases from J, the gap between germline ends came to 8 bases. CDR3 sequence: CSASGRDEQFF. As DNA, the CDR3 is TGCAGTGCTAGTGGTCGCGATGAGCAGTTCTTC.

The chain combines TRBV25-1 with TRBJ1-5, with no clear D. This CDR3 has 13 amino acids. Germline V gives CDR1 MGHDK, CDR2 SYGVNS. Trimming removed 4 bases from V and 3 bases from J, with 7 bases in between. The CDR3 coding sequence is TGTGCCAGCAGTGCTGGCCTCAATCAGCCCCAGCATTTT. This sequence encodes CASSAGLNQPQHF.

The chain joins TRBV6-5 to TRBJ1-5; TRBD1 matches at 9 bases. The germline gives CDR1 MNHEY, CDR2 SVGAGI. V gave up 6 bases and J gave up 6 bases; unmatched junction bases: 9. This CDR3 region has 15 residues. CDR3 nucleotide sequence: TGTGCCAGCAGCGCGGGACAGGGTCAAAGTCAGCCCCAGCATTTT. As protein: CASSAGQGQSQPQHF.

This clone was observed a handful of times. J is TRBJ1-2 and V is TRBV2; TRBD1 aligns across 9 bases. Trimming cost V 6 bases and J 7 bases; bases outside gene matches: 12. CDR1 and CDR2 from the germline V gene are SNHLY and FYNNEI. The CDR3 is 15 amino acids. The DNA for the CDR3 is TGTGCCAGCAGCGCCGAGGACAGGGGTTCGGGTGGCTACACCTTC. Protein: CASSAEDRGSGGYTF.

The rearrangement uses TRBV28 and TRBJ1-4, with D tentatively TRBD1 (6 bases). Germline CDR1 reads MDHEN; CDR2 reads SYDVKM. V was trimmed by 5 bases and J by 3 bases, leaving 13 bases between them. CDR3 length equals 15 residues. The CDR3 DNA follows: TGTGCCAGCAGTCTCACAGGGAGGGCTAATGAAAAACTGTTTTTT. Its protein is CASSLTGRANEKLFF.

The chain uses TRBV28 and TRBJ1-5; 9 nucleotides match TRBD1. This CDR3 region has 16 residues. CDR1 MDHEN and CDR2 SYDVKM come from the germline V gene. Trimming removed 1 base from V and 2 bases from J; junction bases left unmatched: 3. CDR3 amino acids: CASSLSGTGRNQPQHF. CDR3 bases: TGTGCCAGCAGTTTATCCGGGACAGGGCGCAATCAGCCCCAGCATTTT.

The chain has TRBV25-1 and TRBJ1-2; TRBD1 is a possible D gene (5 bases). Trimming took 3 bases from V and 6 from J, leaving 11 bases between them. CDR3 length: 13 residues. CDR1 and CDR2 from the germline V gene are MGHDK and SYGVNS. The CDR3 region has the DNA TGTGCCAGCAGTGACGGCAGGGTTGATGGCTACACCTTC. It encodes CASSDGRVDGYTF.

The V call is TRBV11-2, the J call TRBJ2-1; D may be TRBD2 (5 bases). V was pared by 4 bases and J by 4 bases, with 20 bases between. The length of the CDR3 is 17 residues. Germline CDR1 and CDR2: SGHAT and FQNNGV. The CDR3 reads CASSSNSIGSGYNEQFF. CDR3 bases: TGTGCCAGCAGCTCCAACAGTATCGGGTCGGGGTACAATGAGCAGTTCTTC.

The chain is built from TRBV16 and TRBJ2-7, with 7 positions matching TRBD1. The CDR3 is 14 residues long. V shed 2 bases, J shed 4 bases, and the junction held 5 bases outside the gene matches. Per germline, CDR1 KGHSY and CDR2 FQNENV. CDR3 sequence (DNA): TGTGCCAGCAGCCAAGGGACAGTCGTATACGAGCAGTACTTC. Translating gives CASSQGTVVYEQYF.

The V and J genes are TRBV4-2 and TRBJ2-1; the match to TRBD2 covers 12 bases. The CDR3 totals 15 residues. The germline V gene has CDR1 LGHNA and CDR2 YNFKEQ. V lost 7 bases and J lost 6; bases outside the gene matches: 7. The CDR3 DNA reads as TGTGCCAGCACCTACTCTAGCGGGGGGGCCAATGAGCAGTTCTTC. As protein: CASTYSSGGANEQFF.

The V call is TRBV7-9, the J call TRBJ2-7, with 9 bases identical to TRBD2. The germline V gene encodes CDR1 SEHNR and CDR2 FQNEAQ (reference sequence). The length of the CDR3 is 14 residues. Unmatched junction bases numbered 4, after V lost 4 bases and J lost 3 bases. CDR3 sequence reads: CASSSGLAIYEQYF. The CDR3 coding sequence is TGTGCCAGCAGCTCGGGACTAGCAATCTACGAGCAGTACTTC.

V usage is TRBV6-5 and J usage is TRBJ2-7, with a tentative D call TRBD2 (5 bases). The CDR3 length is 15 residues. Per the germline V gene, CDR1 is MNHEY and CDR2 is SVGAGI. V lost 6 bases to trimming and J lost 0 bases, with 15 bases between them. DNA for the CDR3: TGTGCCAGCAGAACAGTTTGGACTGGCTCCTACGAGCAGTACTTC. The encoded protein is CASRTVWTGSYEQYF.

V is TRBV18 and J is TRBJ2-3; the D gene is possibly TRBD2 (6 bases). Germline CDR1 is KGHSH and CDR2 is LQKENI. With 4 bases removed from V and 2 bases from J, the gap between germline ends came to 13 bases. The CDR3 has 15 amino acids. This CDR3 is CASSQVRGFTDTQYF. CDR3 DNA sequence: TGTGCCAGCTCACAGGTCCGGGGGTTCACAGATACGCAGTATTTT. Supplemented by reference TRBV18 and TRBJ2-3, the full variable domain reads NAGVMQNPRHLVRRRGQEARLRCSPMKGHSHVYWYRQLPEEGLKFMVYLQKENIIDESGMPKERFSAEFPKEGPSILRIQQVVRGDSAAYFCASSQVRGFTDTQYFGPGTRLTVL.

The chain uses TRBV5-1 and TRBJ2-7; the match to TRBD1 covers 9 bases. Trimming took 7 bases from V and 3 from J; bases not matched to a gene: 11. This CDR3 is 15 amino acids long. CDR1 and CDR2 (germline): SGHRS, YFSETQ. In DNA form, the CDR3 reads TGCGCCAGCTACTACATCCCGGGACAGGGCTACGAGCAGTACTTC. Residues: CASYYIPGQGYEQYF. Based on the CDR3 plus reference TRBV5-1 and TRBJ2-7, the full variable domain is KAGVTQTPRYLIKTRGQQVTLSCSPISGHRSVSWYQQTPGQGLQFLFEYFSETQRNKGNFPGRFSGRQFSNSRSEMNVSTLELGDSALYLCASYYIPGQGYEQYFGPGTRLTVT.

V usage is TRBV5-8 and J usage is TRBJ2-5; D unresolved. CDR1 and CDR2 from the germline V gene are SGHTS and YDEGEE. The V gene lost 3 bases and the J gene lost 7 bases, with 13 bases spanning the gap. This CDR3 contains 13 residues. The CDR3 loop is CASSWSELGTQYF. The CDR3 nucleotides read TGTGCCAGCAGCTGGTCGGAGCTCGGGACCCAGTACTTC.

This clone occurred a few times. DNA of the CDR3: TGTGCCAGCAGTTACTTAGCTGCGAATCAGCCCCAGCATTTT. It specifies CASSYLAANQPQHF. The rearrangement joins TRBV6-5 to TRBJ1-5; D uncertain. The V gene lost 1 base and the J gene lost 4 bases, with 8 bases spanning the gap. The CDR3 runs 14 residues. Germline-derived CDR1 and CDR2 are MNHEY and SVGAGI.

The chain carries TRBV4-2 and TRBJ2-7; 9 nucleotides agree with TRBD2. The germline CDR1 and CDR2 sequences are LGHNA and YNFKEQ. With V trimmed by 1 base and J by 2 bases, 3 bases remained unmatched. The CDR3 runs to 15 residues. The CDR3 protein is CASSQGGGGAYEQYF. CDR3 coding DNA: TGTGCCAGCAGCCAAGGGGGCGGGGGGGCCTACGAGCAGTACTTC.

The CDR3 loop reads CATSREGELAEYLKDYNEQFF. CDR3 nucleotides: TGTGCCACCAGCAGAGAGGGGGAACTAGCGGAATACCTAAAAGACTACAATGAGCAGTTCTTC. V is TRBV15 and J is TRBJ2-1; 8 nucleotides match TRBD2. The CDR3 length is 21 residues. Germline CDR1 reads LNHNV; CDR2 reads YYDKDF (reference sequence). J was trimmed by 3 bases and V by 0 bases; bases with no gene match: 19.

The chain combines TRBV6-1 with TRBJ2-7; maybe TRBD1 (5 bases). V was clipped by 2 bases and J by 0 bases, with 14 bases between them. Germline loops: CDR1 MNHNS, CDR2 SASEGT. The CDR3 consists of 16 residues. CDR3 in amino acids: CASSELVGVGSYEQYF. DNA for the CDR3: TGTGCCAGCAGTGAATTAGTAGGGGTGGGCTCCTACGAGCAGTACTTC.

This chain uses TRBV7-8 with TRBJ2-3, with TRBD2 matching 7 bases. From germline, CDR1 is SGHVS and CDR2 FQNEAQ. The CDR3 is 15 residues long. V trimming: 2 bases; J trimming: 4 bases; junction bases outside the gene matches: 6. This chain's CDR3 is CASSLQGAGADTQYF. The CDR3 DNA follows: TGTGCCAGCAGCTTACAAGGGGCGGGGGCAGATACGCAGTATTTT.

In its sample, this clone was seen once. The chain links TRBV24-1 to TRBJ2-5; tentatively, D is TRBD2 (6 bases). The CDR3 consists of 11 residues. V was shortened by 6 bases and J by 5 bases, with 6 bases between the two germline ends. Germline loops: CDR1 KGHDR, CDR2 SFDVKD. The CDR3 loop reads CATSSGETQYF. In DNA form, the CDR3 reads TGTGCCACCAGTAGCGGGGAGACCCAGTACTTC.

This clone was detected a few times. The rearrangement links TRBV5-6 to TRBJ2-7; D may be TRBD1 (7 bases). The V gene's germline CDR1 is SGHDT and CDR2 YYEEEE. Between the trimmed V and J ends, which lost 0 bases and 6 bases, there was a span of 13 bases. The CDR3 has 14 amino acids. In nucleotides, the CDR3 is TGTGCCAGCAGCTTGGTTCAGGGGGGTCGCGAGCAGTACTTC. Encoded protein: CASSLVQGGREQYF.

This chain links TRBV7-9 with TRBJ2-5, with 9 bases aligning to TRBD1. After removal of 0 bases from V and 3 bases from J, the junction contained 2 bases not matched to a gene. CDR1 and CDR2 (germline): SEHNR, FQNEAQ (reference sequence). The CDR3 loop spans 15 amino acids. CDR3 loop: CASSLATGGEETQYF. The CDR3 DNA reads as TGTGCCAGCAGCTTAGCTACAGGGGGCGAAGAGACCCAGTACTTC.

The chain links TRBV5-8 to TRBJ2-3, with TRBD2 matching over 13 bases. The CDR3 sequence is 16 residues long. Germline assignment: CDR1 SGHTS and CDR2 YDEGEE. Trimming took 6 bases from V and 4 from J; bases not matched to a gene: 8. This CDR3 reads CASIGLAGVWADTQYF. CDR3 DNA sequence: TGTGCCAGCATAGGACTAGCGGGAGTTTGGGCAGATACGCAGTATTTT.

The chain employs TRBV13 and TRBJ1-2, with D tentatively TRBD1 (5 bases). Between the trimmed V and J ends, which lost 5 bases and 8 bases, there was a span of 21 bases. Germline lookup yields CDR1 PRHDT and CDR2 FYEKMQ (reference sequence). This CDR3 contains 15 residues. DNA for the CDR3: TGTGCCAGCAGCGGGCTCCAGGGTGGCCGGGCAGGCTACACCTTC. Protein product: CASSGLQGGRAGYTF.

A remark on this clone: The junction does not match germline at one end; this may be a read error. The sample has other DNA sequences that encode this CDR3 too. This chain joins TRBV28 and TRBJ2-7; D may correspond to TRBD1 or TRBD2 (7 bases each). Germline CDR1 MDHEN, CDR2 SYDVKM. This CDR3 comprises 14 residues. CDR3 sequence reads: CASRGGGSPREQYF. As DNA, the CDR3 is TGTGCTAGCAGGGGGGGAGGGAGCCCCAGAGAGCAGTACTTC.

This chain uses TRBV6-6 with TRBJ2-3; 7 bases are a match to TRBD2. Germline CDR1 MNHNY, CDR2 SVGAGI (reference sequence). With 8 bases clipped from V and 1 base from J, the junction kept 6 bases outside the gene matches. The CDR3 totals 14 residues. The CDR3 here is CASGSGLGTDTQYF. CDR3 in DNA: TGTGCCAGCGGGTCCGGACTAGGCACAGATACGCAGTATTTT.